Here is one TCR beta chain with its context. It lacks a known antigen. Qualities for individual bases were not recorded, and no much larger clone is one base off. Trimmed from V: 4 bases; trimmed from J: 4 bases; junction bases lacking a gene match: 7. The CDR3 measures 16 amino acids from cysteine to phenylalanine. Only the CDR3 DNA is retained, 48 bases long and in frame from the first base. CDR1 and CDR2 are drawn from the germline V gene: LGHNA, YSLEER. TCR beta rearrangements were amplified from genomic DNA extracted from peripheral blood rather than from sorted cells or RNA. Rearranged TRB sequences spanning V, D and J segments were amplified by multiplex touch-down PCR using a mixed TRB-A/B primer pool. Illumina adapters and sample indices were attached to the amplicons in two consecutive PCR reactions using Phusion HS II polymerase. Amplicons were gel-purified with the NucleoSpin Gel and PCR Clean-up kit, then checked with Qubit and an Agilent 2100 Bioanalyzer. Sequencing of libraries was carried out on an Illumina MiSeq in 600-cycle, single-indexed, paired-end runs. On the authors' methods: TRB sequences were processed with MiXCR versions 2.12 and 3.0.5. Each unique CDR3 nucleotide sequence was treated as one clone, and only productive sequences with two or more reads were kept. The repertoire metrics were Shannon diversity, evenness, clonality (calculated as one minus evenness), and diversity profiles parameterized by alpha from 0 to 5. The IGoR algorithm was used to calculate generation probabilities of clones in the paired pre- and post-chemotherapy samples. The public sequencing data were trimmed at Q25 with fastp and processed into clonotypes with MiXCR by TCRdb, which kept only in-frame beta chains. Every CDR3 protein is listed once, alongside the most common genes and DNA of its rows. The V and J calls follow TCRdb's processing rather than the paper's. This sample has about 6,800 distinct CDR3 sequences in its table, and 35% to 45% of those were observed once. In total, the top ten clones hold around 14% of the sample.

The record originates from a study of T cell repertoires in aging, cancer and after chemotherapy (dated by TCRdb to the late 2010s). Study-level background: Six donor age groups were covered, ranging from 30 or younger up to 70 or older, and each group contained at least three individuals. Healthy donor control TCR repertoires were recorded over several months to years and showed clear clonal overlap across re-sampling. In total, the full dataset held millions of TCR reads. To look at immunoaging and at how T cells reconstitute after chemotherapy, the study profiled TCR beta repertoires in peripheral blood from both healthy donors and cancer patients. The cohort comprised around 220 cancer patients, roughly 90 with hematological and 124 with solid cancers, plus 95 healthy donors as a reference group.

Overall study outcomes, separate from this receptor: In healthy donors, the decline in TCR diversity with age was mainly due to loss of richness, whereas in cancer patients loss of evenness also played a role. An increase in median generation probability over the chemotherapy interval was observed in both cancer cohorts, suggesting that the repertoire was reconstituted through rebound thymic output. It was noted by the authors that conclusions about immunological memory after chemotherapy cannot be drawn from the repertoire data. Compared with age-matched healthy donors, untreated patients with either hematological or solid cancers had significantly lower TCR diversity in the blood along with higher clonality.

The sequence is built from TRBV4-3 and TRBJ1-5, and 10 junctional nucleotides match TRBD1. The receptor was isolated from a human donor in good health. Sequenced input: blood. DNA sequence: TGCGCCAGCAGCCGCGGGACAGGGGTCGGTAATCAGCCCCAGCATTTT. This is translated as CASSRGTGVGNQPQHF.